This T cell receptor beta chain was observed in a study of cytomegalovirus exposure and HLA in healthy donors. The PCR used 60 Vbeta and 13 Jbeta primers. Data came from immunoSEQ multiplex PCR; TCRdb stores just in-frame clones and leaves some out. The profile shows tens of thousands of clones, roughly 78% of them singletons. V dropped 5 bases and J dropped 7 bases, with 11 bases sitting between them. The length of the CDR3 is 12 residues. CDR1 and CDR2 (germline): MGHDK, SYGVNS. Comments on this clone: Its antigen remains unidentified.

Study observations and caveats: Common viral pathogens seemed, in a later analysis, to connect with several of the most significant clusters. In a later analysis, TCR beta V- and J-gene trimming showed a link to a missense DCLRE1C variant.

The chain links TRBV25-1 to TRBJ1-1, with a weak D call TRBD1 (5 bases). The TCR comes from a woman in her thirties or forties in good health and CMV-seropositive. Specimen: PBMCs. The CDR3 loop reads CASSPTGGEAFF. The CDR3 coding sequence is TGTGCCAGCAGTCCCACCGGGGGTGAAGCTTTCTTT.